This is a list of T cell receptor beta chains from one sample in a study of T cells in Graves' hyperthyroidism and ophthalmopathy. TCRdb re-analysed the multiplex PCR reads in MiXCR, keeping a single row per CDR3 protein. The sample includes roughly 500,000 distinct CDR3 sequences, 40% to 55% of them seen just once. Sequenced material: peripheral blood or thyroid tissue (not recorded which). These receptors were obtained from an adult woman with Graves' disease, either hyperthyroidism or ophthalmopathy (not recorded which). The CDR3 runs from the conserved cysteine through the conserved F or W. D genes are given only for firm matches. Expanded clones get a size class; other rows say once, few or many, or leave the size out.

J	size	D	length	V	DNA	CDR3
TRBJ1-2	many	NA	14	TRBV5-6	TGTGCCAGCTCAACCCGGGGTCGCAACTATGGCTACACCTTC	CASSTRGRNYGYTF
TRBJ2-7	NA	TRBD2	15	TRBV29-1	TGCAGCGTTGAGGCGGGACTAGCGGGAGACTACGAGCAGTACTTC	CSVEAGLAGDYEQYF
TRBJ1-2	many	NA	14	TRBV4-1	TGCGCCAGCAGCCCCCAGTCCTCAACCTATGGCTACACCTTC	CASSPQSSTYGYTF
TRBJ2-5	NA	NA	14	TRBV10-3	TGTGCCATCAGTGGCAGGGGCAGCGGGGAGACCCAGTACTTC	CAISGRGSGETQYF
TRBJ2-6	NA	NA	15	TRBV24-1	TGTGCCACCAGTGCCAGGGGTAAAGGGGCCAACGTCCTGACTTTC	CATSARGKGANVLTF
TRBJ1-4	many	NA	14	TRBV20-1	TGCAGTGCCTCACGGACAGCCGGTAATGAAAAACTGTTTTTT	CSASRTAGNEKLFF
TRBJ1-5	NA	NA	16	TRBV18	TGTGCCAGCTCACCATCAGGGGCGAGTTTCAATCAGCCCCAGCATTTT	CASSPSGASFNQPQHF
TRBJ1-2	few	NA	12	TRBV20-1	TGCAGTGCTCGGGGGGGGAGGGACGGCTACACCTTC	CSARGGRDGYTF
TRBJ2-7	NA	NA	16	TRBV2	TGTGCCGGCAGTGAAGTGGGAAGATGGGGCGTTTACGAGCAGTATTTC	CAGSEVGRWGVYEQYF
TRBJ1-1	NA	NA	15	TRBV2	TGTGCCAGCAGTTGGGAGGAGCAGGGGAACACTGAAGCTTTCTTT	CASSWEEQGNTEAFF
TRBJ1-2	many	NA	14	TRBV5-1	TGCGCCAGCAGCTCCCAGCAGGGAAACTATGGCTACACCTTC	CASSSQQGNYGYTF
TRBJ1-2	NA	NA	16	TRBV5-4	TGTGCCAGCAGCGTGGGCACCCGTCAGGGAGATTATGGCTACACCTTC	CASSVGTRQGDYGYTF
TRBJ1-1	many	NA	14	TRBV6-1	TGTGCCAGCAGCCTCAGGTCGGGGAACACTGAAGCTTTCTTT	CASSLRSGNTEAFF
TRBJ1-1	NA	NA	14	TRBV29-1	TGCAGCAGTGACTCGACGGGGGGTATGGCTGAAGCTTTCTTT	CSSDSTGGMAEAFF
TRBJ2-7	few	NA	13	TRBV5-1	TGCGCCAGCACCCTAGCGTCGGGGGACGAGCAGTACTTC	CASTLASGDEQYF
TRBJ1-6	NA	TRBD1	15	TRBV19	TGTGCCAGTAGTACCCGGACAGGGGACGGTTCACCCCTCCACTTT	CASSTRTGDGSPLHF
TRBJ2-7	NA	NA	14	TRBV7-3	TGCGTCAGCAGCTCCCGGACAGACCCCTACGAGCAGTACTTC	CVSSSRTDPYEQYF
TRBJ2-7	many	TRBD2	16	TRBV4-1	TGCGCCAGCAGCCAAGCTCTAGCGGGAGGTATCTACGAGCAGTACTTC	CASSQALAGGIYEQYF
TRBJ1-4	many	NA	9	TRBV27	TGTGCCAGCAGTTTATCACTGTTTTTT	CASSLSLFF
TRBJ2-7	NA	TRBD1	16	TRBV2	TGTGCCAGCAGTGACCCCCGGACAGGGGAAACCTACGAGCAGTACTTC	CASSDPRTGETYEQYF
TRBJ1-2	NA	TRBD1	14	TRBV10-3	TGTGCCATCAGAGAGGGGGCGAGTAACCGTGGCTACACCTTC	CAIREGASNRGYTF
TRBJ1-1	NA	NA	11	TRBV29-1	TGCAGCGTGGGGGCAGGGGTTACGGCTTTCTTT	CSVGAGVTAFF
TRBJ1-5	NA	TRBD1	14	TRBV28	TGTGCCAGCAGGTTCGACAGGGGTAATCAGCCCCAGCATTTT	CASRFDRGNQPQHF
TRBJ1-1	many	NA	16	TRBV14	TGTGCCAGCAGCCAAGAGGCGGATATCTATGACACTGAAGCTTTCTTT	CASSQEADIYDTEAFF
TRBJ1-3	NA	TRBD1	15	TRBV9	TGTGCCAGCAGCTCGGGACAGGGCTCAGGAAACACCATATATTTT	CASSSGQGSGNTIYF
TRBJ1-4	few	TRBD1	17	TRBV12-3/TRBV12-4	TGTGCCGGCAGTTTCGTGGGCAGGGGGGATGATAGAGAAAAACTGTTTTTT	CAGSFVGRGDDREKLFF
TRBJ1-1	few	NA	13	TRBV15	TGTGCCACCAGTAGAACCGTTAACACTGAAGCTTTCTTT	CATSRTVNTEAFF
TRBJ2-7	many	NA	12	TRBV28	TGTGCCAGCAGTTGGGACTCCCGCGAGCAGTACTTC	CASSWDSREQYF
TRBJ1-4	many	NA	13	TRBV6-5	TGTGCCAGTATGGACGTGTTGGTTGAAAAACTGTTTTTT	CASMDVLVEKLFF
TRBJ2-3	few	NA	12	TRBV7-9	TGTGCCAGCAGTTGGGCGGCTTATACGCAGTATTTT	CASSWAAYTQYF
TRBJ2-7	many	NA	14	TRBV15	TGTGCCACCAGCTCGGATCCGGGAAACTACGAGCAGTACTTC	CATSSDPGNYEQYF
TRBJ2-7	NA	TRBD2	15	TRBV3-1	TGTGCCAGCAGCGGTCCTACTAGCGGGAACTACGAGCAGTACTTC	CASSGPTSGNYEQYF
TRBJ1-6	NA	NA	13	TRBV20-1	TGCAGTGCTACAGGGCTCTATAATTCACCCCTCCACTTT	CSATGLYNSPLHF
TRBJ2-7	NA	TRBD2	20	TRBV7-8	TGTGCCAGCAGCTTCCCGAGGAACCCGACCGGGACTAGCGGGTTCTACGAGCAGTACTTC	CASSFPRNPTGTSGFYEQYF
TRBJ1-2	NA	NA	14	TRBV13	TGTGCCAGCAGCTTGCTGAGGACAGAATATGGCTACACCTTC	CASSLLRTEYGYTF
TRBJ1-1	NA	TRBD1	17	TRBV15	TGTGCCACCAGCAGAGGCTTGACAGGGGAAGGGAACACTGAAGCTTTCTTT	CATSRGLTGEGNTEAFF
TRBJ2-5	NA	TRBD2	14	TRBV10-3	TGTGCCATCAGTCCGACTAGCGGCGAGGGGGCCCAGTACTTC	CAISPTSGEGAQYF
TRBJ1-3	many	NA	13	TRBV20-1	TGCAGTGCTAGAGAGGAAGCTGGAAACACCATATATTTT	CSAREEAGNTIYF
TRBJ2-5	many	TRBD2	17	TRBV20-1	TGCAGTGCTAGAAAGGGTAGCGGGCGGAGGGTCCAAGAGACCCAGTACTTC	CSARKGSGRRVQETQYF
TRBJ2-2	few	NA	11	TRBV6-1	TGTGCCAGCAGTGTGTCAGGGGAGCTGTCTTTT	CASSVSGELSF
TRBJ1-2	many	NA	11	TRBV2	TGTGCCAGCAGTGGTGGTGAAGGCTACACCTTC	CASSGGEGYTF
TRBJ2-2	many	NA	13	TRBV15	TGTGCCACCACCGAGGGTGGTGGCGGGGAGCTGTTTTTT	CATTEGGGGELFF
TRBJ1-1	once	NA	14	TRBV9	TGTGCCAGCAGCGTAGACCAGGTCGGCACTGAAGCTTTCTTT	CASSVDQVGTEAFF